This T cell receptor delta chain was recorded in a study of Vδ1+ human thymocytes. Findings and limits, study-wide: Despite high sort purity, roughly 19% of thymic T cell receptor delta sequences were Vdelta2. Thymic TRG and TRD repertoires appeared highly polyclonal, with Gaussian CDR3 length distributions. TRD repertoires were essentially private, unlike widely shared TRG clonotypes.

RNA was extracted from the cells and then reverse transcribed. Multiplex PCR used pooled V-gene forward primers and a constant-region reverse primer to amplify CDR3s. TCRdb re-processed the multiplex PCR reads using CATT. Among some 73,000 delta-chain clones listed, around 35% were seen once. Comments on this clone: No antigen is known for it.

Thymocytes were sorted as CD3+ TCRVdelta1+ TCRVdelta2- after alphabeta T cell depletion. Between roughly 98% and 99.6% of sorted thymocytes were Vdelta1+. The V end lost 6 bases, the J end lost 7 bases, and 18 bases lay between the germline ends. Germline CDR1 TSWWSYY, CDR2 QGS. This CDR3 contains 14 residues. Material: Vdelta1+ gamma-delta thymocytes from the thymus. Documented subset: FACS-sorted CD3+ TCRalphabeta- TCRVdelta1+ TCRVdelta2- thymocytes. This sequence was found in a boy in the first two years of life who had congenital heart surgery. This chain links TRDV1 with TRDJ1, with no clear D. CDR3 loop: CALGPARTEVKLIF. The CDR3 DNA is TGTGCTCTTGGCCCCGCGAGGACGGAGGTTAAACTCATCTTT.